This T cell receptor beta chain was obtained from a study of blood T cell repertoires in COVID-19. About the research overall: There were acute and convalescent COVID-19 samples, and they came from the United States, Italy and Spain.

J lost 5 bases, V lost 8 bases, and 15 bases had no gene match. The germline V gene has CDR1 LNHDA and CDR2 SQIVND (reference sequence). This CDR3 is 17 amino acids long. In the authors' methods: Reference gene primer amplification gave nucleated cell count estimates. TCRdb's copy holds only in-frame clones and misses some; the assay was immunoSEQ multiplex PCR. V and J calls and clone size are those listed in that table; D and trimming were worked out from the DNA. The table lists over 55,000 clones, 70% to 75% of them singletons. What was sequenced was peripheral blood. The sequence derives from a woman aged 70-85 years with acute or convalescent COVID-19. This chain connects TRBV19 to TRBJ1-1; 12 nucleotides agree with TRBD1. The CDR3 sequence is CASGHYGTGGGGTEAFF. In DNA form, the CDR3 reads TGTGCCAGTGGCCATTACGGGACAGGGGGCGGAGGAACTGAAGCTTTCTTT.